This TCR beta chain was found in a study of T cells in localized non-small cell lung cancer. Overall study results and limits: Longer overall survival was seen with higher T cell density measured in blood. Uninvolved adjacent lung had higher T cell clonality than tumor and all other tissues. Median detection of top 100 tumor clones in adjacent lung was 57 clones. Only one tumor region was sequenced, so heterogeneity remains possible.

Comments on this clone: Its matching antigen is unknown.

This CDR3 is 17 amino acids long. Per germline, CDR1 LNHDA and CDR2 SQIVND (reference sequence). V lost 4 bases, J lost 3 bases, and 22 bases lay in between. Only in-frame clones appear in the TCRdb table, and some are missing; sequencing was by immunoSEQ multiplex PCR. In the table there are roughly 23,000 clones, around 90% of which are singletons. The sample in question was peripheral blood, obtained before any cancer treatment. The TCR was taken from a male donor aged 60 or older with stage I lung adenocarcinoma. The chain combines TRBV19 with TRBJ2-7; D may correspond to TRBD1 or TRBD2 (6 bases each). CDR3 coding DNA: TGTGCCAGTAGTAAAAGTTTAGGAGGGACAACAAACTACGAGCAGTACTTC. Encoded protein: CASSKSLGGTTNYEQYF.